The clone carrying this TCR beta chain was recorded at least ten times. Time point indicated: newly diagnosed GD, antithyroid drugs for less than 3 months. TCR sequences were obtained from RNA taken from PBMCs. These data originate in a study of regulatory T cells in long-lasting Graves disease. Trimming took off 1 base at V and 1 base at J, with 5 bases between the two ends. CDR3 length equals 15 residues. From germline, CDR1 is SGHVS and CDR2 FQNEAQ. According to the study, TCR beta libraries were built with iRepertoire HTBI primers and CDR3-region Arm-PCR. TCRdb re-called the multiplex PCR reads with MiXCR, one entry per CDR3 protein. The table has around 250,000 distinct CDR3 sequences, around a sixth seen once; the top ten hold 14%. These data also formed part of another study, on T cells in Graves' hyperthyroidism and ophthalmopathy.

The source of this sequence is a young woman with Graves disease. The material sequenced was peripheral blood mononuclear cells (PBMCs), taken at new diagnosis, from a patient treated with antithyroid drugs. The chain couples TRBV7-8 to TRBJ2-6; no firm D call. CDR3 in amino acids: CASSLEESGANVLTF. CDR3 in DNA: TGTGCCAGCAGCTTAGAAGAGTCTGGGGCCAACGTCCTGACTTTC.